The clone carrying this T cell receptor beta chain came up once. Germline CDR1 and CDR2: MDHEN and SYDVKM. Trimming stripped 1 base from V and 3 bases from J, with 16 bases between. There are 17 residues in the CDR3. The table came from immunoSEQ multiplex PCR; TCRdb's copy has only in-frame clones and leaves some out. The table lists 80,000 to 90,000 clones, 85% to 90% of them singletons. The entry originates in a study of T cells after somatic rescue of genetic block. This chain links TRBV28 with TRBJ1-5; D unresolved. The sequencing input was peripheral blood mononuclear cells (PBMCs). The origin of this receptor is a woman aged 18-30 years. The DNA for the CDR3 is TGTGCCAGCAGTTTATTCCCCCCCCCGGGGTTCAATCAGCCCCAGCATTTT. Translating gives CASSLFPPPGFNQPQHF.